These 30 T cell receptor beta chains share one sample of origin, sequenced in a study of beta chain features in type 1 diabetes. Whole-study findings and limits: Moderately but significantly shorter TCRB CDR3s were found in Type 1 diabetes patients in all four CD4+ subsets.

As every portion of the isolated RNA was reverse transcribed, the sequencing read expressed TCRB transcripts. TCRdb's table, derived via immunoSEQ multiplex PCR, lists solely in-frame clones and lacks some. Here the sample spans some 640,000 clones, around 15% being singletons. These receptors' antigens are unknown. Sample: naive CD4+ T cells from blood. The receptors here all came from a young man with type 1 diabetes.

V gene TRBV11-2 combines with J gene TRBJ2-3; 8 bases map to TRBD1. V lost 4 bases, J lost 5 bases, and 5 bases stayed unmatched. The CDR3 runs to 14 residues. Germline CDR1 is SGHAT and CDR2 is FQNNGV. The CDR3 loop is CASSSGTGRDTQYF. CDR3 bases: TGTGCCAGCAGCTCTGGGACAGGAAGAGATACGCAGTATTTT.

CDR3 DNA: TGCGCCAGCAGCCAAGATTTCAGGGGCGGCAATCAGCCCCAGCATTTT. Translation: CASSQDFRGGNQPQHF. The V call is TRBV4-3, the J call TRBJ1-5, with a possible D match to TRBD1 (6 bases). With 0 bases removed from V and 2 bases from J, the gap between germline ends came to 11 bases. Germline V gene data show CDR1 as LGHNA and CDR2 as YSLEER. This CDR3 has 16 amino acids.

This chain's CDR3 is CASSYSRQGLGSPLHF. The DNA for the CDR3 is TGTGCCAGCAGTTACTCGAGACAGGGGCTGGGTTCACCCCTCCACTTT. The rearrangement links TRBV6-5 to TRBJ1-6; 8 bases align to TRBD1. CDR1 is MNHEY, CDR2 SVGAGI, per germline. The V segment lost 0 bases and the J segment 9 bases; nucleotides outside the gene matches: 7. The CDR3 contains 16 residues.

The chain has TRBV9 and TRBJ1-6; D remains ambiguous. The germline V and J ends were trimmed by 4 bases and 6 bases, with 11 bases remaining between them. The CDR3 is made up of 14 amino acids. The germline gives CDR1 SGDLS, CDR2 YYNGEE. CDR3 sequence reads: CASSSSEPNSPLHF. As DNA, the CDR3 is TGTGCCAGCAGCTCCTCAGAACCTAATTCACCCCTCCACTTT.

This clone was picked up a small number of times. The rearrangement joins TRBV19 to TRBJ2-1; no clear D gene. The CDR3 length is 15 residues. The germline V gene encodes CDR1 LNHDA and CDR2 SQIVND (reference sequence). V was pared by 7 bases and J by 2 bases, with 15 bases between. CDR3 sequence (DNA): TGTGCCAGTACCCTTCGACCATTCCCCTACAATGAGCAGTTCTTC. Protein: CASTLRPFPYNEQFF.

This clone has more than one count but fewer than ten. The rearrangement uses TRBV7-9 and TRBJ2-1; 7 bases agree with TRBD2. V lost 5 bases and J lost 0; bases outside the gene matches: 10. The CDR3 extends over 17 amino acids. Looked up from germline, CDR1 is SEHNR and CDR2 is FQNEAQ (reference sequence). The CDR3 DNA follows: TGTGCCAGCAGCCCGATACTAGCGCTGAGCTCCTACAATGAGCAGTTCTTC. Translated, it gives CASSPILALSSYNEQFF.

This rearrangement joins TRBV11-2 to TRBJ2-2; 9 positions match TRBD2. There are 16 residues in the CDR3. CDR1 SGHAT and CDR2 FQNNGV come from the germline V gene. V trimming: 8 bases; J trimming: 6 bases; junction bases outside the gene matches: 13. CDR3 in DNA: TGTGCCAGCCGAACGGGAACGCTAGCGGGATCCGGGGAGCTGTTTTTT. Translating it yields CASRTGTLAGSGELFF.

The gene calls are TRBV13 and TRBJ2-7; the D is unclear. V was pared by 5 bases and J by 6 bases, with 14 bases between. Germline V lookup: CDR1 PRHDT, CDR2 FYEKMQ (reference sequence). The CDR3 extends over 13 amino acids. The CDR3 DNA follows: TGTGCCAGCAGCCCAGAGATAAGTTCCGAGCAGTACTTC. Its translation: CASSPEISSEQYF.

The chain joins TRBV5-1 to TRBJ1-3, with D perhaps TRBD1 (5 bases). The length of the CDR3 is 13 residues. Germline assignment: CDR1 SGHRS and CDR2 YFSETQ. With 3 bases removed from V and 8 bases from J, the gap between germline ends came to 12 bases. The CDR3 region is CASSSQQGDTIYF. The CDR3 nucleotides are TGCGCCAGCAGCTCCCAGCAGGGCGACACCATATATTTT.

This clone was observed a handful of times. This chain connects TRBV4-3 to TRBJ2-1, with D perhaps matching TRBD1 (6 bases). Germline loops: CDR1 LGHNA, CDR2 YSLEER. The CDR3 spans 15 residues. V was shortened by 8 bases and J by 3 bases, with 17 bases between the two germline ends. CDR3: CASAWALGGYNEQFF. CDR3 DNA: TGCGCCAGCGCTTGGGCCTTAGGGGGCTACAATGAGCAGTTCTTC.

The chain joins TRBV7-2 to TRBJ2-5; unclear D gene. This CDR3 comprises 14 residues. V lost 0 bases and J 2 bases, leaving 7 bases between the germline ends. Germline CDR1 and CDR2: SGHTA and FQGNSA. The CDR3 nucleotides read TGTGCCAGCAGCTTAGCAATCGTTCAAGAGACCCAGTACTTC. This translates into CASSLAIVQETQYF.

The genes are TRBV5-1 and TRBJ1-1; D gene ambiguous. Germline assignment: CDR1 SGHRS and CDR2 YFSETQ. Trimming left V 4 bases short and J 2 bases short, with 9 bases between. The CDR3 has 13 amino acids. In DNA, the CDR3 is TGCGCCAGCAGCGACCAGGCCAACACTGAAGCTTTCTTT. Translating gives CASSDQANTEAFF.

This chain links TRBV25-1 with TRBJ2-6; 11 nucleotides match TRBD1. Trimming removed 8 bases from V and 2 bases from J; junction bases left unmatched: 8. The CDR3 spans 17 residues. Per germline, CDR1 MGHDK and CDR2 SYGVNS. The CDR3 bases are TGTGCCAGCGGTACCGGACAGGGGGCGCCTGGGGCCAACGTCCTGACTTTC. It translates to CASGTGQGAPGANVLTF. Full variable domain (remainder filled in from reference TRBV25-1 and TRBJ2-6): EADIYQTPRYLVIGTGKKITLECSQTMGHDKMYWYQQDPGMELHLIHYSYGVNSTEKGDLSSESTVSRIRTEHFPLTLESARPSHTSQYLCASGTGQGAPGANVLTFGAGSRLTVL.

This clone was recorded a few times. The same CDR3 also results from other DNA sequences found in this sample. This rearrangement joins TRBV18 to TRBJ1-1; D gene ambiguous. This CDR3 spans 14 amino acids. The germline gives CDR1 KGHSH, CDR2 LQKENI. Between the trimmed V and J ends, which lost 2 bases and 0 bases, there was a span of 7 bases. The CDR3: CASSPDLMNTEAFF. Here the CDR3 DNA reads TGTGCCAGCTCACCAGACTTAATGAACACTGAAGCTTTCTTT. Drawing the rest from reference TRBV18 and TRBJ1-1, the complete variable domain is NAGVMQNPRHLVRRRGQEARLRCSPMKGHSHVYWYRQLPEEGLKFMVYLQKENIIDESGMPKERFSAEFPKEGPSILRIQQVVRGDSAAYFCASSPDLMNTEAFFGQGTRLTVV.

This clone has a handful of counts. V gene TRBV2 combines with J gene TRBJ1-5; no firm D call. This CDR3 comprises 14 residues. The germline CDR1 and CDR2 sequences are SNHLY and FYNNEI. The V end lost 5 bases, the J end lost 0 bases, and 8 bases lay between the germline ends. The CDR3 reads CASSTDSSNQPQHF. The CDR3 nucleotides read TGTGCCAGCAGTACTGATAGTAGCAATCAGCCCCAGCATTTT.

This chain connects TRBV30 to TRBJ1-6, with 7 positions matching TRBD1. The CDR3 is made up of 16 amino acids. Trimming at V came to 0 bases and at J to 7 bases, leaving 9 bases not matched to a gene. Germline lookup yields CDR1 GTSNPN and CDR2 SVGIG (reference sequence). CDR3 DNA sequence: TGTGCCTGGAGTGTACTCCCCGGGACAGCGAATTCACCCCTCCACTTT. It specifies CAWSVLPGTANSPLHF.

There are a few counts of this clone. This chain joins TRBV30 and TRBJ1-3; D is ambiguous. Deletions cut 1 base from V and 0 bases from J, with 19 bases between. CDR1 is GTSNPN and CDR2 is SVGIG in the germline V gene (reference sequence). This CDR3 is built from 18 residues. CDR3 amino acids: CAWSASPLTVYSGNTIYF. The CDR3 nucleotides read TGTGCCTGGAGTGCCTCCCCCCTTACGGTGTACTCTGGAAACACCATATATTTT.

This clone was seen more than once but under ten times. The V and J genes are TRBV5-1 and TRBJ1-2; no reliable D call. Trimming removed 4 bases from V and 3 bases from J, with 7 bases in between. The CDR3 runs to 12 residues. Germline V CDR1 and CDR2: SGHRS, YFSETQ. CDR3 nucleotide sequence: TGCGCCAGCAGCCCCTCCTACTATGGCTACACCTTC. This translates into CASSPSYYGYTF.

On this clone: The sample contains more than one DNA sequence encoding this CDR3. The CDR3 protein is CASSPRTGGTGELFF. The CDR3 DNA sequence: TGTGCCAGCTCACCGCGGACAGGGGGCACCGGGGAGCTGTTTTTT. The V gene is TRBV18, the J gene TRBJ2-2, with 10 bases that match TRBD1. The CDR3 runs 15 residues. The germline CDR1 and CDR2 sequences are KGHSH and LQKENI. The trim removed 3 bases at V and 4 bases at J, leaving 2 bases unmatched.

This chain connects TRBV29-1 to TRBJ2-7, with D maybe TRBD2 (5 bases). Germline lookup yields CDR1 SQVTM and CDR2 ANQGSEA. Trimming removed 6 bases at V and 3 bases at J, with 9 bases between. The CDR3 contains 11 residues. CDR3 amino acids: CSVSAGYEQYF. The CDR3 nucleotides are TGCAGCGTCTCCGCGGGCTACGAGCAGTACTTC.

This clone was seen more than once but under ten times. The V gene is TRBV30, the J gene TRBJ2-3; D might be TRBD1 (6 bases). CDR1 is GTSNPN, CDR2 SVGIG, per germline (reference sequence). With 5 bases removed from V and 2 bases from J, the gap between germline ends came to 17 bases. CDR3 length: 15 residues. CDR3 in DNA: TGTGCCTGGTCCTTCGGGCAGGGGTACACAGATACGCAGTATTTT. As protein: CAWSFGQGYTDTQYF.

Of note for this clone: The same CDR3 arises from other DNA sequences in this sample as well. The chain carries TRBV29-1 and TRBJ1-4, with a weak D call TRBD1 (5 bases). CDR3 length: 13 amino acids. V shed 6 bases and J shed 2 bases, with 10 bases lying between them. Germline lookup yields CDR1 SQVTM and CDR2 ANQGSEA. CDR3 in amino acids: CSVEEGTNEKLFF. In DNA, the CDR3 is TGCAGCGTAGAGGAGGGGACTAATGAAAAACTGTTTTTT.

This clone was counted between two and nine times. The genes are TRBV5-1 and TRBJ2-7; D is unclear. Germline V gene data show CDR1 as SGHRS and CDR2 as YFSETQ. V dropped 0 bases and J dropped 4 bases, with 8 bases sitting between them. CDR3 length: 13 residues. The CDR3 spells CASSLGPAYEQYF. Written as DNA, the CDR3 is TGCGCCAGCAGCTTGGGACCTGCTTACGAGCAGTACTTC.

V is TRBV5-5 and J is TRBJ2-1; the D gene is possibly TRBD2 (5 bases). The CDR3 runs 12 residues. V shed 0 bases and J shed 12 bases, with 10 bases lying between them. The germline gives CDR1 SGHKS, CDR2 YYEKEE (reference sequence). The CDR3 here is CASSLEVRGQFF. The CDR3 DNA reads TGTGCCAGCAGCTTGGAGGTCCGGGGGCAGTTCTTC.

This clone appeared a few times. The chain joins TRBV7-9 to TRBJ1-1; D might be TRBD1 (5 bases). Looked up from germline, CDR1 is SEHNR and CDR2 is FQNEAQ (reference sequence). The CDR3 is made up of 14 amino acids. The germline V and J ends were trimmed by 1 base and 2 bases, with 8 bases remaining between them. The CDR3, as DNA: TGTGCCAGCAGCTTAGGGGGACGAAACACTGAAGCTTTCTTT. Protein sequence: CASSLGGRNTEAFF. Drawing the rest from reference TRBV7-9 and TRBJ1-1, the complete variable domain is DTGVSQNPRHKITKRGQNVTFRCDPISEHNRLYWYRQTLGQGPEFLTYFQNEAQLEKSRLLSDRFSAERPKGSFSTLEIQRTEQGDSAMYLCASSLGGRNTEAFFGQGTRLTVV.

This clone was seen more than once but under ten times. The chain joins TRBV28 to TRBJ1-1; D not certain. The V end lost 5 bases, the J end lost 10 bases, and 14 bases lay between the germline ends. Germline V gene lookup returns CDR1 MDHEN and CDR2 SYDVKM. This CDR3 contains 12 residues. CDR3 DNA: TGTGCCAGCAGTCCATTGAGGGTGCGAGCTTTCTTT. Its protein product is CASSPLRVRAFF.

The chain has TRBV4-3 and TRBJ2-3, with D unresolved. CDR1 is LGHNA and CDR2 is YSLEER in the germline V gene. The CDR3 runs to 13 residues. V lost 1 base, J lost 8 bases, and 10 bases lay in between. CDR3 residues: CASSQVGVTTQYF. In DNA, the CDR3 is TGCGCCAGCAGCCAAGTTGGGGTGACTACGCAGTATTTT.

The chain uses TRBV18 and TRBJ2-7; D is possibly TRBD1 (6 bases). The CDR3 spans 16 residues. The V gene's germline CDR1 is KGHSH and CDR2 LQKENI. V lost 4 bases and J 1 base, leaving 17 bases between the germline ends. CDR3 DNA: TGTGCCAGCTCACGAGAAACAGGGCTACCTTCCTACGAGCAGTACTTC. Translation: CASSRETGLPSYEQYF.

This sequence joins TRBV10-3 and TRBJ2-7; 9 positions match TRBD2. The CDR3 is made up of 15 amino acids. V trimming: 6 bases; J trimming: 3 bases; junction bases outside the gene matches: 9. Germline-derived CDR1 and CDR2 are ENHRY and SYGVKD. CDR3 amino acids: CAIRARLAAFYEQYF. The DNA for the CDR3 is TGTGCCATCAGAGCCAGACTAGCGGCCTTCTACGAGCAGTACTTC.

The rearrangement uses TRBV10-3 and TRBJ2-5, with 14 bases matching TRBD2. The CDR3 contains 14 residues. CDR1 is ENHRY, CDR2 SYGVKD, per germline. V was clipped by 6 bases and J by 9 bases; unmatched bases: 6. The chain's CDR3 is CAIREGLAGDAQYF. CDR3 DNA sequence: TGTGCCATCAGGGAGGGACTAGCGGGAGATGCCCAGTACTTC.